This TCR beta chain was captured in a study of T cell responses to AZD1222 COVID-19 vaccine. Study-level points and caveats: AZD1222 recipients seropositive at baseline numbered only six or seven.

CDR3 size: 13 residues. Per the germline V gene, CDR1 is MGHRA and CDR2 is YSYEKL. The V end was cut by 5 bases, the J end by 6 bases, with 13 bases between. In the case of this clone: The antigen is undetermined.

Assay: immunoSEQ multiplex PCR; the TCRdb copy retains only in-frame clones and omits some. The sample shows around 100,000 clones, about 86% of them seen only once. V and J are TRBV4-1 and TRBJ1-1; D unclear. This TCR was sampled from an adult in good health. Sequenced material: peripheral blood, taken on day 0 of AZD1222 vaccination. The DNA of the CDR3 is TGCGCCAGCAGCGCTGAGGATTTCGCTGAAGCTTTCTTT. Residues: CASSAEDFAEAFF.